What follows are 8 T cell receptor beta chains derived from one specimen sequenced in a study of immune characterization of retroperitoneal liposarcoma. TCRdb reprocessed the PCR reads via MiXCR and lists one record per CDR3 protein. The table lists 6,500 to 7,000 distinct CDR3 sequences, roughly 29% of them singletons. The sequencing sample was made of blood. The receptors shown here come from a male donor with retroperitoneal liposarcoma.

In its sample, this clonotype was seen once. J is TRBJ2-1 and V is TRBV6-1; 12 nucleotides align to TRBD2. Germline assignment: CDR1 MNHNS and CDR2 SASEGT. V lost 11 bases to trimming and J lost 7 bases; unmatched junction nucleotides: 6. The CDR3 is 13 residues long. CDR3 DNA sequence: TGTGCCGGGGGCACTAGCGGGGGGAATGAGCAGTTCTTC. Its protein is CAGGTSGGNEQFF.

This clonotype came up many times. The rearrangement links TRBV7-3 to TRBJ2-1; perhaps TRBD2 as D (6 bases). CDR1 is SGHTA and CDR2 is FQGTGA in the germline V gene. V dropped 4 bases and J dropped 2 bases, with 9 bases sitting between them. This CDR3 region has 14 residues. CDR3 in DNA: TGTGCCAGCAGCTCGGGACTGGCCTACAATGAGCAGTTCTTC. Its translation: CASSSGLAYNEQFF.

The chain recombines TRBV12-3 or TRBV12-4 with TRBJ1-4, with TRBD1 matching 7 bases. This CDR3 is built from 14 residues. The V segment lost 8 bases and the J segment 4 bases; nucleotides outside the gene matches: 7. This CDR3 is CASAPSGGNEKLFF. The CDR3, as DNA: TGTGCCAGCGCTCCCTCAGGGGGTAATGAAAAACTGTTTTTT.

This chain connects TRBV12-3 or TRBV12-4 to TRBJ2-1; the D gene is possibly TRBD1 (5 bases). The J call may be mistaken, given a closer DNA end match to TRBJ2-7. The CDR3 is 12 residues long. The CDR3 DNA reads TGTGCCAGCAGTTCCCCCCAGGGCGAGCAGTACTTC. Translation: CASSSPQGEQYF.

Remarks on this clonotype: Given a much more abundant clone one base away, this may be a read error. The chain joins TRBV6-6 to TRBJ2-1; 11 bases align to TRBD2. There are 14 residues in the CDR3. V was pared by 7 bases and J by 10 bases, with 9 bases of the junction left unmatched. Germline loops: CDR1 MNHNY, CDR2 SVGAGI (reference sequence). The CDR3 sequence: CASTVTSGDYEQFF. DNA of the CDR3: TGTGCCAGCACCGTGACTAGCGGGGATTACGAGCAGTTCTTC.

This clonotype was counted many times. The CDR3: CASSQDVGNQPQHF. The CDR3 DNA follows: TGTGCCAGCAGCCAAGATGTTGGGAATCAGCCCCAGCATTTT. The V and J genes are TRBV4-2 and TRBJ1-5; no clear D. The CDR3 length is 14 residues. The germline V gene encodes CDR1 LGHNA and CDR2 YNFKEQ. The V end lost 0 bases, the J end lost 4 bases, and 7 bases lay between the germline ends.

Only a few counts were recorded for this clonotype. Here the CDR3 DNA reads TGTGCCAGCAGTTCCAGGGGACTAGCGGAGATCACCGGGGAGCTGTTTTTT. Its translation: CASSSRGLAEITGELFF. The rearrangement joins TRBV12-3 or TRBV12-4 to TRBJ2-2; 11 nucleotides align to TRBD2. Losses at the gene ends were 4 bases for V and 4 bases for J; bases not matched to a gene: 8. CDR3 length equals 17 residues.

The gene calls are TRBV11-2 and TRBJ2-5; D not resolved. The J call may be wrong; the DNA end is better matched by TRBJ2-1. Germline V gene data show CDR1 as SGHAT and CDR2 as FQNNGV. The CDR3 sequence is 13 residues long. CDR3 amino acids: CASSLLYQETQFF. DNA of the CDR3: TGTGCCAGCAGCTTGTTGTACCAAGAGACCCAGTTCTTC.